The sample holds a few counts of the clone carrying this T cell receptor (beta chain). Its specificity is unknown. The library gave individual cDNA molecules unique molecular identifiers. Via MiXCR, TCRdb re-called the RACE reads, giving one row per CDR3 protein. This table has approximately 88,000 distinct CDR3 sequences, roughly 13% appearing once. The sample comes from a study of human T cells and chemical hapten exposure. Study context: The scalp of each patient received a weekly diphenylcyclopropenone dose for the full roughly 22-week study. Points from the study as a whole: Expanded TCRs showed more large CDR3 clusters than pre-sensitization or healthy control sets.

The CDR3 runs to 15 residues. The germline CDR1 and CDR2 sequences are LGHDT and YNNKEL (reference sequence). V gave up 7 bases and J gave up 5 bases, with 19 bases separating them. The time point is: patch test 3, about 24 weeks after DPC sensitization. Treatment: therapeutic diphenylcyclopropenone sensitization with weekly scalp DPC. Blood sampling occurred before each patch-test application. The TCR was taken from a woman aged 50 to 60 with alopecia areata. Some clones in this sample may be carry-over from other donors' samples. The chain has TRBV3-1 and TRBJ2-3; D may be TRBD2 (6 bases). Sequenced material: whole blood, taken in connection with sensitization to the hapten diphenylcyclopropenone (DPC). The CDR3 region is CASTQIGGPRDTQYF. The CDR3 region has the DNA TGTGCCAGCACTCAAATTGGAGGGCCAAGAGATACGCAGTATTTT.